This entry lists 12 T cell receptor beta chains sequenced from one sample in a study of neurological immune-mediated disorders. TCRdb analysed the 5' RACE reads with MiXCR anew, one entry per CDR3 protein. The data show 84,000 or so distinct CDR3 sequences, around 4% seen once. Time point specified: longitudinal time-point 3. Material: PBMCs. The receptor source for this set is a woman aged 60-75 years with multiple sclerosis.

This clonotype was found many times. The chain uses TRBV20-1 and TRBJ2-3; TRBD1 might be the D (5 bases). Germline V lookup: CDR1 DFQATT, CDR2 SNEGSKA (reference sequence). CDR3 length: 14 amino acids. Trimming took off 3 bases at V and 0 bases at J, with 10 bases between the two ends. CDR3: CSARTAKSTDTQYF. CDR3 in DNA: TGCAGTGCTAGGACAGCCAAAAGCACAGATACGCAGTATTTT.

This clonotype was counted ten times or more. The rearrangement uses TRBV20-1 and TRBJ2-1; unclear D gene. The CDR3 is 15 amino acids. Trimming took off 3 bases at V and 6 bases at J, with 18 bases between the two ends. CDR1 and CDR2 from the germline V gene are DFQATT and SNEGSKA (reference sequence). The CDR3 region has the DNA TGCAGTGCTAGTTTCCATCTTAGGGCCGGCAATGAGCAGTTCTTC. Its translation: CSASFHLRAGNEQFF.

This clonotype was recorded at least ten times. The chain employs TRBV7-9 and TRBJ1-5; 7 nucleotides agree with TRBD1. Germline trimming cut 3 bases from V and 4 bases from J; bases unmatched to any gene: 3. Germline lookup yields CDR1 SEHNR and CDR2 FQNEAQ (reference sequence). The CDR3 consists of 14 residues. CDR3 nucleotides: TGTGCCAGCAGCTTCCCGGGACAGAATCAGCCCCAGCATTTT. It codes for CASSFPGQNQPQHF.

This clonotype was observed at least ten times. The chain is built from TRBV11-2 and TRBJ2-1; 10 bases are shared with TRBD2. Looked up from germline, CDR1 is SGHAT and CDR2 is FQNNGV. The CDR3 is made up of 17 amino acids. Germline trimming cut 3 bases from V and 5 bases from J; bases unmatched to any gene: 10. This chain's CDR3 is CASSFLSGLAENNEQFF. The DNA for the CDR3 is TGTGCCAGCAGCTTCCTAAGTGGACTAGCGGAAAACAATGAGCAGTTCTTC.

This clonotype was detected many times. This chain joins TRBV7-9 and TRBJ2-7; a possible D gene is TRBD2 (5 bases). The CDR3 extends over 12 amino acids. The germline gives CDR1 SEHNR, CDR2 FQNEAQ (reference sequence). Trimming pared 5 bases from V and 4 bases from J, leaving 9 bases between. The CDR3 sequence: CASSVGSYEQYF. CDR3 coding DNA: TGTGCCAGCAGCGTAGGGAGTTACGAGCAGTACTTC.

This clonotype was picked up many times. The CDR3 nucleotides read TGCGCCAGCAGTACTCTCTCTGGGAACACTGAAGCTTTCTTT. Translating gives CASSTLSGNTEAFF. V and J are TRBV5-1 and TRBJ1-1; D is unresolved. Trimming left V 5 bases short and J 1 base short, with 12 bases between. From germline, CDR1 is SGHRS and CDR2 YFSETQ. The CDR3 spans 14 residues.

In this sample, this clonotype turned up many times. CDR3 amino acids: CASSEKGSVGKLFF. CDR3 coding DNA: TGTGCCAGCAGTGAAAAAGGTAGCGTTGGAAAACTGTTTTTT. This chain links TRBV6-1 with TRBJ1-4, with D hard to call. V lost 2 bases, J lost 10 bases, and 14 bases lay in between. Germline values: CDR1 MNHNS, CDR2 SASEGT. The CDR3 is 14 amino acids.

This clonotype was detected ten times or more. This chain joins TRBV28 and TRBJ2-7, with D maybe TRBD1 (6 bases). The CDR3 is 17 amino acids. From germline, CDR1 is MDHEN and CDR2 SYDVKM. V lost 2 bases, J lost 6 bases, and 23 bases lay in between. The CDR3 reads CASSLHSPGLTGSEQYF. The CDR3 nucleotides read TGTGCCAGCAGTTTACATTCCCCCGGTCTAACAGGGTCCGAGCAGTACTTC. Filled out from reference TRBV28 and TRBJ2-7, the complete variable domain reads DVKVTQSSRYLVKRTGEKVFLECVQDMDHENMFWYRQDPGLGLRLIYFSYDVKMKEKGDIPEGYSVSREKKERFSLILESASTNQTSMYLCASSLHSPGLTGSEQYFGPGTRLTVT.

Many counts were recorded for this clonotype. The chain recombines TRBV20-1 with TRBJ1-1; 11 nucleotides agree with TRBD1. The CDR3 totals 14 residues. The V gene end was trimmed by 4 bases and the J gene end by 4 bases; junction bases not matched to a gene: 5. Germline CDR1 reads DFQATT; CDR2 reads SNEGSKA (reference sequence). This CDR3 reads CSATSGQGVTEAFF. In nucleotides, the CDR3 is TGCAGTGCTACGTCGGGACAGGGGGTCACTGAAGCTTTCTTT.

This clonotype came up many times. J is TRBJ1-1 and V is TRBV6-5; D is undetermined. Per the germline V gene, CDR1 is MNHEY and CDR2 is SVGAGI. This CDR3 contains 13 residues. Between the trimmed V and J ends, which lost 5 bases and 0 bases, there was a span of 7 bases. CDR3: CASSPGMNTEAFF. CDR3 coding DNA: TGTGCCAGCAGTCCGGGGATGAACACTGAAGCTTTCTTT.

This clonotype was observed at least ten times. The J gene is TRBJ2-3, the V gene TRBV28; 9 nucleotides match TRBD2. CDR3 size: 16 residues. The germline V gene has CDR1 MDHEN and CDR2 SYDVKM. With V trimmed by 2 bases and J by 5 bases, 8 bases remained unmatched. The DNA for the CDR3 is TGTGCCAGCAGTTTAGGAGGGGCGGGGGGGCTAGATACGCAGTATTTT. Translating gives CASSLGGAGGLDTQYF.

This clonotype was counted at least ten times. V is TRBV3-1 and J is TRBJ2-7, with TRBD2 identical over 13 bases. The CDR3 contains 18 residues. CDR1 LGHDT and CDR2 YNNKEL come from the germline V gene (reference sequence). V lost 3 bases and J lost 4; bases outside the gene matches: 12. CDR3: CASSHNDGLAGVPYEQYF. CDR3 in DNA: TGTGCCAGCAGCCACAACGACGGACTAGCGGGGGTTCCTTACGAGCAGTACTTC.